This is a list of T cell receptor beta chains from one sample in a study of shared clonotypes between healthy human individuals. Produced via immunoSEQ multiplex PCR; TCRdb's table is partial and in-frame only. This sample carries over a million clones, about 76% of them seen once, and the ten largest clones take about 1.5%. Material: memory CD4+ T cells sorted from blood. These TCRs come from a man younger than 30 in good health. Both conserved end residues are part of each CDR3. The order of the fields is J gene, D gene, clone size, V gene, CDR3 protein, CDR3 DNA. D genes are given only for firm matches. For some rows the clone size is stated as once, few or many, or as a class when expanded; others skip it.

J: TRBJ2-5
D: .
size: .
V: TRBV2
CDR3: CASSVHVQETQYF
DNA: TGTGCCAGCAGTGTCCATGTCCAAGAGACCCAGTACTTC

J: TRBJ1-2
D: TRBD1
size: .
V: TRBV5-8
CDR3: CASSLNVDRAF
DNA: TGTGCCAGCAGCTTGAACGTGGACAGGGCTTTC

J: TRBJ2-5
D: .
size: .
V: TRBV5-1
CDR3: CASTQSRGAWETQYF
DNA: TGCGCCAGCACCCAGTCCCGCGGGGCTTGGGAGACCCAGTACTTC

J: TRBJ2-7
D: .
size: .
V: TRBV11-2
CDR3: CASSLVFGFSYEQYF
DNA: TGTGCCAGCAGCTTAGTGTTCGGGTTTAGCTACGAGCAGTACTTC

J: TRBJ2-7
D: .
size: .
V: TRBV2
CDR3: CASSGPFPASYEQYF
DNA: TGTGCCAGCAGTGGTCCTTTCCCGGCCTCCTACGAGCAGTACTTC

J: TRBJ2-3
D: .
size: .
V: TRBV10-3
CDR3: CAISEADTQYF
DNA: TGTGCCATCAGTGAGGCGGATACGCAGTATTTT

J: TRBJ1-5
D: TRBD1
size: .
V: TRBV7-2
CDR3: CASSLGQGANSNQPQHF
DNA: TGTGCCAGCAGCTTAGGACAGGGGGCAAACAGCAATCAGCCCCAGCATTTT

J: TRBJ2-1
D: .
size: few
V: TRBV5-1
CDR3: CASSLEAGRAFF
DNA: TGCGCCAGCAGCTTGGAGGCAGGGAGAGCGTTCTTC

J: TRBJ1-2
D: .
size: few
V: TRBV10-1
CDR3: CASSHSRGNGYTF
DNA: TGCGCCAGCAGTCACTCGAGGGGGAATGGCTACACCTTC

J: TRBJ1-4
D: .
size: .
V: TRBV5-5
CDR3: CASSRRAGSSEKLFF
DNA: TGTGCCAGCAGCCGCCGCGCCGGGAGTAGTGAAAAACTGTTTTTT

J: TRBJ2-7
D: .
size: .
V: TRBV18
CDR3: CASSPPTAALAYEQYF
DNA: TGTGCCAGCTCACCACCGACAGCAGCGTTGGCCTACGAGCAGTACTTC

J: TRBJ1-4
D: .
size: few
V: TRBV25-1
CDR3: CASSKEGRTNEKLFF
DNA: TGTGCCAGCAGTAAGGAGGGGAGGACTAATGAAAAACTGTTTTTT

J: TRBJ2-2
D: TRBD2
size: .
V: TRBV2
CDR3: CASTGRREGRTGELFF
DNA: TGTGCCAGCACGGGTAGACGGGAGGGCCGCACCGGGGAGCTGTTTTTT

J: TRBJ2-4
D: .
size: .
V: TRBV6-6
CDR3: CASSYFSGAKNIQYF
DNA: TGTGCCAGCAGTTACTTCTCGGGGGCCAAAAACATTCAGTACTTC

J: TRBJ1-5
D: .
size: .
V: TRBV2
CDR3: CASSESGDKGNQPQHF
DNA: TGTGCCAGCAGTGAGTCAGGGGATAAAGGCAATCAGCCCCAGCATTTT

J: TRBJ1-2
D: .
size: .
V: TRBV6-5
CDR3: CASTDAYYGYTF
DNA: TGTGCCAGCACCGACGCTTACTATGGCTACACCTTC

J: TRBJ2-1
D: .
size: .
V: TRBV10-1
CDR3: CASSEGSAGDNEQFF
DNA: TGCGCCAGCAGTGAAGGGTCGGCAGGGGACAATGAGCAGTTCTTC

J: TRBJ2-3
D: TRBD1
size: few
V: TRBV29-1
CDR3: CSVDRTDTQYF
DNA: TGCAGCGTGGACAGGACAGATACGCAGTATTTT

J: TRBJ2-2
D: TRBD2
size: .
V: TRBV11-2
CDR3: CASSISLGLAGANTGELFF
DNA: TGTGCCAGCAGCATTTCACTGGGACTAGCGGGAGCCAACACCGGGGAGCTGTTTTTT

J: TRBJ2-1
D: .
size: .
V: TRBV19
CDR3: CASSIGSAPVYNEQFF
DNA: TGTGCCAGTAGTATAGGGAGCGCCCCCGTGTACAATGAGCAGTTCTTC

J: TRBJ1-4
D: TRBD1
size: .
V: TRBV7-2
CDR3: CASSLGVGRGRFDEKLFF
DNA: TGTGCCAGCAGCTTAGGTGTCGGCAGGGGGCGGTTCGATGAAAAACTGTTTTTT

J: TRBJ1-2
D: .
size: few
V: TRBV6-5
CDR3: CASRNVGAFYGYTF
DNA: TGTGCCAGCAGAAATGTCGGGGCCTTCTATGGCTACACCTTC

J: TRBJ2-2
D: .
size: .
V: TRBV30
CDR3: CAWSHTIGELFF
DNA: TGTGCCTGGAGTCATACGATCGGGGAGCTGTTTTTT

J: TRBJ2-7
D: .
size: .
V: TRBV5-5
CDR3: CASSSQQGPYEQYF
DNA: TGTGCCAGCAGCTCGCAACAGGGTCCCTACGAGCAGTACTTC

J: TRBJ2-1
D: .
size: few
V: TRBV9
CDR3: CASSVGVGAGGQFF
DNA: TGTGCCAGCAGCGTAGGGGTGGGCGCCGGGGGGCAGTTCTTC

J: TRBJ2-1
D: .
size: few
V: TRBV21-1
CDR3: CASSKEGGSSYNEQFF
DNA: TGTGCCAGCAGCAAAGAAGGGGGTTCCTCCTACAATGAGCAGTTCTTC

J: TRBJ1-2
D: .
size: .
V: TRBV10-3
CDR3: CAISVGSLRYGYTF
DNA: TGTGCCATCAGCGTAGGGTCGCTTCGCTATGGCTACACCTTC

J: TRBJ1-4
D: TRBD1
size: many
V: TRBV7-6
CDR3: CASSWDRGWGKLFF
DNA: TGTGCCAGCAGTTGGGACAGGGGGTGGGGAAAACTGTTTTTT

J: TRBJ1-5
D: .
size: few
V: TRBV19
CDR3: CASSIEAYSNQPQHF
DNA: TGTGCCAGTAGTATAGAAGCGTATAGCAATCAGCCCCAGCATTTT

J: TRBJ2-1
D: .
size: .
V: TRBV9
CDR3: CASSVVGGVGEQFF
DNA: TGTGCCAGCAGCGTAGTAGGCGGGGTGGGTGAGCAGTTCTTC

J: TRBJ1-2
D: TRBD1
size: .
V: TRBV28
CDR3: CASSLPFIQGAVFGYTF
DNA: TGTGCCAGCAGTCTACCCTTTATTCAGGGGGCCGTATTTGGCTACACCTTC

J: TRBJ2-7
D: .
size: .
V: TRBV2
CDR3: CASREPPSYEQYF
DNA: TGTGCCAGCAGGGAACCCCCCTCCTACGAGCAGTACTTC

J: TRBJ1-1
D: TRBD1
size: .
V: TRBV5-6
CDR3: CASSSRDRAAEAFF
DNA: TGTGCCAGCAGCTCCCGGGACAGGGCGGCTGAAGCTTTCTTT

J: TRBJ1-6
D: .
size: .
V: TRBV11-2
CDR3: CASTGSSYNSPLHF
DNA: TGTGCCAGCACAGGGAGCTCCTATAATTCACCCCTCCACTTT

J: TRBJ1-1
D: .
size: few
V: TRBV5-1
CDR3: CASSWGTANTEAFF
DNA: TGCGCCAGCAGCTGGGGGACGGCGAACACTGAAGCTTTCTTT

J: TRBJ2-1
D: TRBD2
size: .
V: TRBV6-5
CDR3: CASRLAGGPYNEQFF
DNA: TGTGCCAGCAGGTTAGCGGGGGGGCCTTACAATGAGCAGTTCTTC

J: TRBJ1-3
D: .
size: .
V: TRBV7-2
CDR3: CASTPYRTTDTIYF
DNA: TGTGCCAGCACCCCTTATAGGACGACGGACACCATATATTTT

J: TRBJ1-1
D: .
size: once
V: TRBV11-2
CDR3: CASSLQGKNTEAFF
DNA: TGTGCCAGCAGCTTACAGGGGAAGAACACTGAAGCTTTCTTT

J: TRBJ2-3
D: .
size: .
V: TRBV30
CDR3: CAWSGGVDTQYF
DNA: TGTGCCTGGAGTGGGGGGGTGGATACGCAGTATTTT

J: TRBJ1-1
D: TRBD1
size: .
V: TRBV5-1
CDR3: CASSLDRDSPYAFF
DNA: TGCGCCAGCAGCTTGGACCGGGACAGTCCATACGCTTTCTTT

J: TRBJ2-1
D: TRBD1
size: .
V: TRBV6-1
CDR3: CASSEVGTGFYNEQFF
DNA: TGTGCCAGCAGTGAAGTAGGGACAGGGTTCTACAATGAGCAGTTCTTC

J: TRBJ1-1
D: .
size: few
V: TRBV30
CDR3: CAWSKRNTEAFF
DNA: TGTGCCTGGAGTAAGCGTAACACTGAAGCTTTCTTT

J: TRBJ2-3
D: .
size: .
V: TRBV6-7
CDR3: CARITRGTDTQYF
DNA: TGTGCCAGGATCACTAGGGGGACAGATACGCAGTATTTT

J: TRBJ2-3
D: .
size: .
V: TRBV5-1
CDR3: CASSLQGSADTQYF
DNA: TGCGCCAGCAGCTTACAGGGTTCAGCAGATACGCAGTATTTT

J: TRBJ1-6
D: TRBD1
size: .
V: TRBV9
CDR3: CASSVAPGQNNSPLHF
DNA: TGTGCCAGCAGCGTAGCTCCGGGACAGAATAATTCACCCCTCCACTTT

J: TRBJ2-5
D: .
size: .
V: TRBV9
CDR3: CASSLGETQYF
DNA: TGTGCCAGCAGTCTGGGGGAGACCCAGTACTTC

J: TRBJ1-6
D: .
size: .
V: TRBV25-1
CDR3: CASSAAGLHNSPLHF
DNA: TGTGCCAGCAGTGCTGCGGGACTCCATAATTCACCCCTCCACTTT

J: TRBJ2-3
D: .
size: .
V: TRBV7-2
CDR3: CASSLATWEATQYF
DNA: TGTGCCAGCAGCTTAGCGACGTGGGAGGCTACGCAGTATTTT

J: TRBJ2-4
D: .
size: .
V: TRBV29-1
CDR3: CSVVLDSGNIQYF
DNA: TGCAGCGTTGTTCTGGATAGTGGAAACATTCAGTACTTC

J: TRBJ1-1
D: .
size: few
V: TRBV29-1
CDR3: CSVPGTLNTEAFF
DNA: TGCAGTGTTCCCGGGACGTTGAACACTGAAGCTTTCTTT

J: TRBJ1-5
D: TRBD1
size: .
V: TRBV5-1
CDR3: CASSSTGSGGAQHF
DNA: TGCGCCAGCAGCTCGACAGGGTCGGGGGGGGCCCAGCATTTT